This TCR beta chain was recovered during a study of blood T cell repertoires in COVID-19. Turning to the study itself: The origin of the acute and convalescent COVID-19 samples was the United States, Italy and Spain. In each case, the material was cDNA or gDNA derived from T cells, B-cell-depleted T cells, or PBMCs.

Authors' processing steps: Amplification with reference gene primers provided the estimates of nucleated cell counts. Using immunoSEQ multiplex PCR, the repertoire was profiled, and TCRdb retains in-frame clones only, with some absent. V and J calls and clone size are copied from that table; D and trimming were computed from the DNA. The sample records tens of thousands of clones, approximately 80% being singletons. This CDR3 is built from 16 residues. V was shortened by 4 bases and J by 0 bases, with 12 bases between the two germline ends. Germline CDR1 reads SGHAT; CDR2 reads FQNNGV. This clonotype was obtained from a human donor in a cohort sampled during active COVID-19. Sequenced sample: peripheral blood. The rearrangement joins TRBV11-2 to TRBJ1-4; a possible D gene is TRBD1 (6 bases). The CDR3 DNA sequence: TGTGCCAGCAGCTCAGTCAGGGGTGCAACTAATGAAAAACTGTTTTTT. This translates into CASSSVRGATNEKLFF.